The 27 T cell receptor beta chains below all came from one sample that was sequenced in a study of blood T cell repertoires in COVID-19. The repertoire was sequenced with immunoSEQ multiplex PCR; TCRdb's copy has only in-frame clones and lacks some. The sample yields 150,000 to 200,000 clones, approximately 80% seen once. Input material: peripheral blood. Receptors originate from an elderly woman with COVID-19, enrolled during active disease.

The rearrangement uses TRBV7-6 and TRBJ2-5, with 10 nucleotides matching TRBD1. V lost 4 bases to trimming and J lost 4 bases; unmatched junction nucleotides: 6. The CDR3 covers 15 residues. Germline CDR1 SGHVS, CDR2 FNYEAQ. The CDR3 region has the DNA TGTGCCAGCAGCTGGGGACAGGGGCTGGCAGAGACCCAGTACTTC. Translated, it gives CASSWGQGLAETQYF. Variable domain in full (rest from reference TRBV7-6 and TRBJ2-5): GAGVSQSPRYKVTKRGQDVALRCDPISGHVSLYWYRQALGQGPEFLTYFNYEAQQDKSGLPNDRFSAERPEGSISTLTIQRTEQRDSAMYRCASSWGQGLAETQYFGPGTRLLVL.

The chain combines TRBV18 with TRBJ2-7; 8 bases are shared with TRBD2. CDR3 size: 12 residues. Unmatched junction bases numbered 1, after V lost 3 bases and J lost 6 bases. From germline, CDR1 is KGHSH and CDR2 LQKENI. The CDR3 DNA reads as TGTGCCAGCTCACCCGGGAGGGGCGAGCAGTACTTC. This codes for CASSPGRGEQYF.

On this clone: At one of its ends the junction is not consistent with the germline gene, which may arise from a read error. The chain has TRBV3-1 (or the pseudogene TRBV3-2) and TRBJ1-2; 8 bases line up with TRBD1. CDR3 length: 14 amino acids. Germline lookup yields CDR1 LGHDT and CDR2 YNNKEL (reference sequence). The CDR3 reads CASTQDQGAYGYTF. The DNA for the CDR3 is TGTGCCAGCACCCAAGACCAGGGGGCCTATGGCTACACCTTC.

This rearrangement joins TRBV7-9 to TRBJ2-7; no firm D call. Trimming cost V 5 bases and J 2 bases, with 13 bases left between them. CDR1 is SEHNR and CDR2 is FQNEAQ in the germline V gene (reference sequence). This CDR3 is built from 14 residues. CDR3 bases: TGTGCCAGCAGCACCCAGACAAAAACCTACGAGCAGTACTTC. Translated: CASSTQTKTYEQYF.

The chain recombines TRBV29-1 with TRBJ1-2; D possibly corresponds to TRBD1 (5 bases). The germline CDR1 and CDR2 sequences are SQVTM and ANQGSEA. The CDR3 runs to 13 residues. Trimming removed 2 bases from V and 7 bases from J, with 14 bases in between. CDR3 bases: TGCAGCGTTGAAAGGGCCCCAGGGTCTGGCTACACCTTC. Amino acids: CSVERAPGSGYTF. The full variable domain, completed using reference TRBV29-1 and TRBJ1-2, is SAVISQKPSRDICQRGTSLTIQCQVDSQVTMMFWYRQQPGQSLTLIATANQGSEATYESGFVIDKFPISRPNLTFSTLTVSNMSPEDSSIYLCSVERAPGSGYTFGSGTRLTVV.

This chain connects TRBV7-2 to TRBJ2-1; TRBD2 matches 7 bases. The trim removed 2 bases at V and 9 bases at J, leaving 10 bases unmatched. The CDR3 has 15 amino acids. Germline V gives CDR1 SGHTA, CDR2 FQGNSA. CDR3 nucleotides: TGTGCCAGCAGCTTATCGTCTAGCGGACGCCGTGAGCAGTTCTTC. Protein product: CASSLSSSGRREQFF.

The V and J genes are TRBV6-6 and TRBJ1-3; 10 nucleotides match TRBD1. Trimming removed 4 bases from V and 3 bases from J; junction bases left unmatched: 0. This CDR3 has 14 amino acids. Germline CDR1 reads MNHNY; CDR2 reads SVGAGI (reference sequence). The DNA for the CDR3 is TGTGCCAGCAGTTGGACAGGGGGTGGAAACACCATATATTTT. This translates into CASSWTGGGNTIYF.

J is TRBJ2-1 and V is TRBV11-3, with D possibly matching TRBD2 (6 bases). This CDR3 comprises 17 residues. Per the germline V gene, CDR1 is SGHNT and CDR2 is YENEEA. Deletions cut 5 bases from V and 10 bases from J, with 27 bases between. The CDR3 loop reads CASSRTVGGPKQEEQFF. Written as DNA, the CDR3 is TGTGCCAGCAGCCGCACGGTGGGGGGTCCCAAGCAGGAAGAGCAGTTCTTC.

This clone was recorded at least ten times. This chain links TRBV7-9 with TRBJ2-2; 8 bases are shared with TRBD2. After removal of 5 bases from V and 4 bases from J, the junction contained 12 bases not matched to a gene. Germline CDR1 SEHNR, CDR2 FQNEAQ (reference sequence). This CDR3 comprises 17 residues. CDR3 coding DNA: TGTGCCAGCAGCGGACACACGGGACTAGGAGCCACCGGGGAGCTGTTTTTT. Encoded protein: CASSGHTGLGATGELFF.

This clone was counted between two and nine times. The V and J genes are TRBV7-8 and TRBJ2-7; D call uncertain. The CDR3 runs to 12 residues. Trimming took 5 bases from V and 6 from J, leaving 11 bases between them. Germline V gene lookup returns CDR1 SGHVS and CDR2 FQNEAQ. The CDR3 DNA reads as TGTGCCAGCAGCCGGGCAGGTTCCGAGCAGTACTTC. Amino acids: CASSRAGSEQYF. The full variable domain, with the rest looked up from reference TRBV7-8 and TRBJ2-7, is GAGVSQSPRYKVAKRGQDVALRCDPISGHVSLFWYQQALGQGPEFLTYFQNEAQLDKSGLPSDRFFAERPEGSVSTLKIQRTQQEDSAVYLCASSRAGSEQYFGPGTRLTVT.

In DNA, the CDR3 is TGTGCCAGCAGCTTAGGTGGACAGGGGATGGAGACTGGCTACACCTTC. This encodes CASSLGGQGMETGYTF. This rearrangement joins TRBV7-2 to TRBJ1-2; 9 nucleotides agree with TRBD1. The CDR3 contains 16 residues. V was clipped by 1 base and J by 7 bases; unmatched bases: 10. Germline CDR1 reads SGHTA; CDR2 reads FQGNSA. The complete variable domain, with remaining parts taken from reference TRBV7-2 and TRBJ1-2, reads GAGVSQSPSNKVTEKGKDVELRCDPISGHTALYWYRQSLGQGLEFLIYFQGNSAPDKSGLPSDRFSAERTGGSVSTLTIQRTQQEDSAVYLCASSLGGQGMETGYTFGSGTRLTVV.

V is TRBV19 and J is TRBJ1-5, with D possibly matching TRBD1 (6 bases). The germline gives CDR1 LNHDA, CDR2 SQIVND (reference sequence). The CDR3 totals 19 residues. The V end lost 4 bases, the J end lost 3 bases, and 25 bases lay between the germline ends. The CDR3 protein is CASSTTPGHLFFSNQPQHF. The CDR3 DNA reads TGTGCCAGTAGTACGACGCCGGGACACCTTTTCTTTTCCAATCAGCCCCAGCATTTT.

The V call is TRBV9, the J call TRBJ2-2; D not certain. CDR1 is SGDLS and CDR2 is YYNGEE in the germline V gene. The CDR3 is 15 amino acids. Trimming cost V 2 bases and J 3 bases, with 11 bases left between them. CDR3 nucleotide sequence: TGTGCCAGCAGCGTTTCCGGGTCGGACACCGGGGAGCTGTTTTTT. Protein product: CASSVSGSDTGELFF.

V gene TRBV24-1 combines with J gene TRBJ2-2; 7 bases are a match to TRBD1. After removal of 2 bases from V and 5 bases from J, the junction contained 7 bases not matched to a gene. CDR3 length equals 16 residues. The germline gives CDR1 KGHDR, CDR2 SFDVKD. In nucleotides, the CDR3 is TGTGCCACCAGTGATTCGACAGGGAAGAGAACCGGGGAGCTGTTTTTT. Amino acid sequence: CATSDSTGKRTGELFF.

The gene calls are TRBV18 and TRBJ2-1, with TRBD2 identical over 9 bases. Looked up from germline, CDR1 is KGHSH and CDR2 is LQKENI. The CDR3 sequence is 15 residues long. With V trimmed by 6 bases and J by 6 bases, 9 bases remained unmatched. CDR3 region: CASSQLREGLNEQFF. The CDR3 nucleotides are TGTGCCAGCTCCCAGTTGCGGGAGGGCCTCAATGAGCAGTTCTTC.

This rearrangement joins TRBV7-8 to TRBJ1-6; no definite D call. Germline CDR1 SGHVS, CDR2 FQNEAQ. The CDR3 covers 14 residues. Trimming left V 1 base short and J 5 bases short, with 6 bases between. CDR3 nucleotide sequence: TGTGCCAGCAGCTTAGGGCAGAATAATTCACCCCTCCACTTT. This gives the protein CASSLGQNNSPLHF.

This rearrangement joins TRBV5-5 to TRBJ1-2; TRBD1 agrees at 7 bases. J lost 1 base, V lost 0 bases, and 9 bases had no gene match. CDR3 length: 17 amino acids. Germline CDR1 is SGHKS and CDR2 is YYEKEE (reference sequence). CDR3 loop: CASSLVRGALSNYGYTF. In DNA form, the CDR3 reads TGTGCCAGCAGCTTGGTCAGGGGGGCATTAAGTAACTATGGCTACACCTTC.

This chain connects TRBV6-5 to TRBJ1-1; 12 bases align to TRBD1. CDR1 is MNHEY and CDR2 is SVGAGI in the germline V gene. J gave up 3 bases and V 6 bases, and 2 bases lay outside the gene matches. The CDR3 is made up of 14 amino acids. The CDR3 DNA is TGTGCCAGCAGGGGACAGGGGGCGGACACTGAAGCTTTCTTT. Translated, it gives CASRGQGADTEAFF.

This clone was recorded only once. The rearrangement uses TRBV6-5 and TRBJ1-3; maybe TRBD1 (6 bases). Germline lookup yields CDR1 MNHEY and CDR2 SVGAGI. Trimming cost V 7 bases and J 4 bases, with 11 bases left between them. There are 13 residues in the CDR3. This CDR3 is CASKAGAGNTIYF. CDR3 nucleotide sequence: TGTGCCAGCAAGGCAGGGGCCGGAAACACCATATATTTT.

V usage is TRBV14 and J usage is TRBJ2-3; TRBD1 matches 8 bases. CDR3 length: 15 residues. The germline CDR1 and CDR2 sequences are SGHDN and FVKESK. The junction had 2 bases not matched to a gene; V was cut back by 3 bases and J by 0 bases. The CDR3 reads CASSHRDRSTDTQYF. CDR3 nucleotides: TGTGCCAGCAGCCACCGGGACAGGAGCACAGATACGCAGTATTTT.

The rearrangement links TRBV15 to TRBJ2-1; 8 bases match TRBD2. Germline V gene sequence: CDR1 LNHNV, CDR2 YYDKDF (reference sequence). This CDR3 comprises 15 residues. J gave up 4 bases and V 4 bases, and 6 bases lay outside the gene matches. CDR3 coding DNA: TGTGCCACCAGCAAGCTAGCGGGTGCTTACAATGAGCAGTTCTTC. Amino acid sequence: CATSKLAGAYNEQFF.

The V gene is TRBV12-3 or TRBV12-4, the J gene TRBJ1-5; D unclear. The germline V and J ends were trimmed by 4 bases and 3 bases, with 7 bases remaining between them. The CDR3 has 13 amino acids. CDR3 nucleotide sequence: TGTGCCAGCAGTTCCGGGTACAATCAGCCCCAGCATTTT. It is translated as CASSSGYNQPQHF.

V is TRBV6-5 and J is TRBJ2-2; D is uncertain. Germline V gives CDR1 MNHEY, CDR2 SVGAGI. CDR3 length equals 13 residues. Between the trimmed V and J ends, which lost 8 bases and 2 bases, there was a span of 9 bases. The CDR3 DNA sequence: TGTGCCAGCCAACAGATAAACACCGGGGAGCTGTTTTTT. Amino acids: CASQQINTGELFF.

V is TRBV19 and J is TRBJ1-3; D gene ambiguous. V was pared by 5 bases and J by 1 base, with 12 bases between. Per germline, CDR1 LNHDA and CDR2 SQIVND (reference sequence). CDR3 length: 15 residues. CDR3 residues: CASSPSGRSGNTIYF. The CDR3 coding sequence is TGTGCCAGTAGTCCAAGTGGGAGGTCTGGAAACACCATATATTTT.

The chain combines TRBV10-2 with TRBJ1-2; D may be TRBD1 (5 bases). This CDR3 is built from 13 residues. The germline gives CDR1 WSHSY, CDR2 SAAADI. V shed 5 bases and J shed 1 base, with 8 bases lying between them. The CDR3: CASSPDSNYGYTF. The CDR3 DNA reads TGCGCCAGCAGTCCCGACAGTAACTATGGCTACACCTTC.

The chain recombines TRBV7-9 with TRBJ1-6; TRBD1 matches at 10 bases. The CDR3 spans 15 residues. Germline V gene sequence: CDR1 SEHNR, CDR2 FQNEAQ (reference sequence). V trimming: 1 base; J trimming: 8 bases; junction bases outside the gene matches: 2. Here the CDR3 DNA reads TGTGCCAGCAGCTTAGTTGGGACAGGGGATTCACCCCTCCACTTT. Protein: CASSLVGTGDSPLHF.

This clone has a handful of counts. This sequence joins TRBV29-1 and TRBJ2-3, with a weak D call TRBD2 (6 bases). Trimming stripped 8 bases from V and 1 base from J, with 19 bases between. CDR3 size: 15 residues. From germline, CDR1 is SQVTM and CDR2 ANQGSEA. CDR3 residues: CSYLGGVTGTDTQYF. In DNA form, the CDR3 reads TGCAGCTACTTGGGCGGGGTAACGGGCACAGATACGCAGTATTTT.